This T cell receptor (beta chain) was obtained from a study of cytomegalovirus exposure and HLA in healthy donors. Whole-study results and caveats: Among TCR sequences, most were rare, though some public TCRs appeared in many donors.

With 60 Vbeta and 13 Jbeta primers, the PCR was carried out. Clones were sequenced by immunoSEQ multiplex PCR, and TCRdb holds only the in-frame ones, with some missing. The sample holds about 73,000 clones; roughly 70% are singletons and the top ten take roughly an eighth. A remark on this clone: Antigen: not known.

This CDR3 spans 17 amino acids. The sequenced sample consisted of PBMCs. The rearrangement links TRBV21-1 to TRBJ2-2; TRBD2 is taken as the D call from the table, unchecked against the DNA. TRBV21-1 is classified as a pseudogene. This TCR was recovered from a man in his 70s in good health and CMV-seronegative. As DNA, the CDR3 is TGTGCCAGCAGCACCAAGGGACTAGCGGCGAACACCGGGGAGCTGTTTTTT. This sequence encodes CASSTKGLAANTGELFF.